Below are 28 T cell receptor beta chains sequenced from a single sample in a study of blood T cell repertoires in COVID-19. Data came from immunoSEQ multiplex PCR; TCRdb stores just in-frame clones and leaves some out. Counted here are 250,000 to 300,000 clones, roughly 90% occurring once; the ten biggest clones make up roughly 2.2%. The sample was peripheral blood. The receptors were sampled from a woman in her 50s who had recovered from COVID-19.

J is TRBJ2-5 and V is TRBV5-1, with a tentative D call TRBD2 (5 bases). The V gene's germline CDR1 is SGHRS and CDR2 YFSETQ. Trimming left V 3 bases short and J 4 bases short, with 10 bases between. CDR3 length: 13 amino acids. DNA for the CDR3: TGCGCCAGCAGCTCTTACGGGGTAGAGACCCAGTACTTC. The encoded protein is CASSSYGVETQYF.

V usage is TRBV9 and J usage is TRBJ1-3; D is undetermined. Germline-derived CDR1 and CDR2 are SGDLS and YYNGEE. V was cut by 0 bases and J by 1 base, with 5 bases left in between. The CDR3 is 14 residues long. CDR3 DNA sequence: TGTGCCAGCAGCGTAGCGACTTCTGGAAACACCATATATTTT. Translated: CASSVATSGNTIYF.

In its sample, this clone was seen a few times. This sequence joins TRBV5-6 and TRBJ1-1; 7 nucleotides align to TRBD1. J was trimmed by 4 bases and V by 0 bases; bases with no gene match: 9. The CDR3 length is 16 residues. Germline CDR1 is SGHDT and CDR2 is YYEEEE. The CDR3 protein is CASSLDGWGDSTEAFF. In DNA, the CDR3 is TGTGCCAGCAGCTTGGATGGATGGGGGGACAGCACTGAAGCTTTCTTT.

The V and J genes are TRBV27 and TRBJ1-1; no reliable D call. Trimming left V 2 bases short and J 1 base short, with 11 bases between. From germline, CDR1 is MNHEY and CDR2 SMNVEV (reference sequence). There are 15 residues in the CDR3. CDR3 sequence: CASSLGRRENTEAFF. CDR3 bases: TGTGCCAGCAGTTTAGGTCGGAGGGAGAACACTGAAGCTTTCTTT.

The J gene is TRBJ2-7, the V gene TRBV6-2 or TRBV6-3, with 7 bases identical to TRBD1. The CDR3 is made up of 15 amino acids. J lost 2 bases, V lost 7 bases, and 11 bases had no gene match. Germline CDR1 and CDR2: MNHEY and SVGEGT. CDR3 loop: CASTPRGQRTYEQYF. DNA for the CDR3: TGTGCCAGCACCCCAAGGGGACAGCGAACCTACGAGCAGTACTTC.

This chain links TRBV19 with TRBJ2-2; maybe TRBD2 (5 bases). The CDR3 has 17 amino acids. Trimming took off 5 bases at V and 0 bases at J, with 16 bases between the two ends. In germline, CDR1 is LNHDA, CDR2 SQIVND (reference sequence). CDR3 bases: TGTGCCAGTAGTCCCCCTCCGGCGGGCGCGAACACCGGGGAGCTGTTTTTT. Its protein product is CASSPPPAGANTGELFF.

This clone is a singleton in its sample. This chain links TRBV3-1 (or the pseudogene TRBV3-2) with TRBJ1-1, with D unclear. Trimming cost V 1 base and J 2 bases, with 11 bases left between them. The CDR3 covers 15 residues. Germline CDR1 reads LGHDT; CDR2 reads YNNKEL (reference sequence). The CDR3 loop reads CASSQGRGPNTEAFF. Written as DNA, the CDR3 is TGTGCCAGCAGCCAAGGTAGAGGTCCCAACACTGAAGCTTTCTTT.

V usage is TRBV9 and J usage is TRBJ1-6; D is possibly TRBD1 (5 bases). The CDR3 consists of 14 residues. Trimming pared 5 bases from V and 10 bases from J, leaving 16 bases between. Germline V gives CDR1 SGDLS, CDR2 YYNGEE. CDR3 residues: CASSATAGGSPLHF. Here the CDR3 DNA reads TGTGCCAGCAGTGCGACAGCCGGCGGATCACCCCTCCACTTT.

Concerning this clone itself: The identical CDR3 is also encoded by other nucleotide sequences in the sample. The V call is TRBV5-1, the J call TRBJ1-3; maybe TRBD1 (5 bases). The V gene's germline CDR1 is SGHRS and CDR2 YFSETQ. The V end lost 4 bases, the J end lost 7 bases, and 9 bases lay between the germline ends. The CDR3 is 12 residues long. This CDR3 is CASSPEGNTIYF. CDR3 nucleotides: TGCGCCAGCAGCCCGGAGGGGAACACCATATATTTT.

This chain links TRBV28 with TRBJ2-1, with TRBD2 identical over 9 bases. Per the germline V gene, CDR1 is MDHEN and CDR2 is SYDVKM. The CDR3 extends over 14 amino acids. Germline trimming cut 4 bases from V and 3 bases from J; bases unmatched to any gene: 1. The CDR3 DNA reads TGTGCCAGCAGTTATAGCGGGGGCTACAATGAGCAGTTCTTC. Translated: CASSYSGGYNEQFF.

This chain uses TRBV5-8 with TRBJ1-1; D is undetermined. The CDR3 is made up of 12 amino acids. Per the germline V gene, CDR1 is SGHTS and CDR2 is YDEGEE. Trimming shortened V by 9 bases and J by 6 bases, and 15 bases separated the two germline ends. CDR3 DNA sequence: TGTGCCACCCTCAATTGGGCTCCTGAAGCTTTCTTT. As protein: CATLNWAPEAFF.

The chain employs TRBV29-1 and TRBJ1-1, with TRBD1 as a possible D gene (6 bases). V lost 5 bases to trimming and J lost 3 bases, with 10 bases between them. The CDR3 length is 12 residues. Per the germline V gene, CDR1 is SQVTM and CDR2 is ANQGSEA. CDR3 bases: TGCAGCGTTATACAGGGCCACACTGAAGCTTTCTTT. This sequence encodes CSVIQGHTEAFF.

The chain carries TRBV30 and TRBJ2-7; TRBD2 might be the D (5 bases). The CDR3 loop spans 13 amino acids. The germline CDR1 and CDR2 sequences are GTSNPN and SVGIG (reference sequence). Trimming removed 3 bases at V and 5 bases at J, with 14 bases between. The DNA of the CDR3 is TGTGCCTGGAGAGGAGAGGTGAGGGACGAGCAGTACTTC. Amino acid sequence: CAWRGEVRDEQYF.

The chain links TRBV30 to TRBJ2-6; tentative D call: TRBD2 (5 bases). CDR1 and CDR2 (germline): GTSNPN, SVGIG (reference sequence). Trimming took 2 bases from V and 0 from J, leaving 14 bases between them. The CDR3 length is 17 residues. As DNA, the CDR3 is TGTGCCTGGAGTTCCGGACTCGCGAGCTCTGGGGCCAACGTCCTGACTTTC. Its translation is CAWSSGLASSGANVLTF. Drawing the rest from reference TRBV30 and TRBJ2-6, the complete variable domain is SQTIHQWPATLVQPVGSPLSLECTVEGTSNPNLYWYRQAAGRGLQLLFYSVGIGQISSEVPQNLSASRPQDRQFILSSKKLLLSDSGFYLCAWSSGLASSGANVLTFGAGSRLTVL.

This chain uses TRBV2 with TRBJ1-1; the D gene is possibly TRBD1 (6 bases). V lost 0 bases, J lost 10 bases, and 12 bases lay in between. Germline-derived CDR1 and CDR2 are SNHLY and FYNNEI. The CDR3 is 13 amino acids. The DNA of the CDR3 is TGTGCCAGCAGTGAAGCGTGGGGACATGGAGCTTTCTTT. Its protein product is CASSEAWGHGAFF.

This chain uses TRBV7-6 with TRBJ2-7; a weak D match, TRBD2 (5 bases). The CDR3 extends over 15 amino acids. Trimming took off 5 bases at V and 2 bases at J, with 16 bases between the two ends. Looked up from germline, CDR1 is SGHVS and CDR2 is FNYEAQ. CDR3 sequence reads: CASSATDLSAYEQYF. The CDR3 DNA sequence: TGTGCCAGCAGCGCGACGGACCTTAGCGCCTACGAGCAGTACTTC.

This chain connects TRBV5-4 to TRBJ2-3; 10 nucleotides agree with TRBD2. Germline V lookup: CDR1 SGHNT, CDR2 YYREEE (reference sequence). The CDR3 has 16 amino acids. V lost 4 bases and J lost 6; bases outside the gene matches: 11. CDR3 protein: CASSAQTSGFKDTQYF. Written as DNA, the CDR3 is TGTGCCAGCAGCGCCCAGACTAGCGGGTTCAAGGATACGCAGTATTTT.

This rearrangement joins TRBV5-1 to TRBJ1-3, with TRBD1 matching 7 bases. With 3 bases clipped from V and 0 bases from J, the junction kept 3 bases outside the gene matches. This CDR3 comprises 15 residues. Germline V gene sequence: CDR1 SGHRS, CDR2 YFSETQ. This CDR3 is CASSSTGASGNTIYF. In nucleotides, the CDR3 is TGCGCCAGCAGCTCCACAGGGGCCTCTGGAAACACCATATATTTT. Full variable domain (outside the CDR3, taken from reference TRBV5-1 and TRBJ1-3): KAGVTQTPRYLIKTRGQQVTLSCSPISGHRSVSWYQQTPGQGLQFLFEYFSETQRNKGNFPGRFSGRQFSNSRSEMNVSTLELGDSALYLCASSSTGASGNTIYFGEGSWLTVV.

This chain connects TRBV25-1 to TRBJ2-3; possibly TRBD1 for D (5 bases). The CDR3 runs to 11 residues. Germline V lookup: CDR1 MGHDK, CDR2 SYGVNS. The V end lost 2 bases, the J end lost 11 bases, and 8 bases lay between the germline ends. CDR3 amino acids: CASSETTEQYF. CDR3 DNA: TGTGCCAGCAGTGAAACGACAGAGCAGTATTTT.

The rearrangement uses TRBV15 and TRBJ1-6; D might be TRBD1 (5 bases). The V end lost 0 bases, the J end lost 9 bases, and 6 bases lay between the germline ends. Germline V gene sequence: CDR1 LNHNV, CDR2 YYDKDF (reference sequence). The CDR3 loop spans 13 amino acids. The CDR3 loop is CATSRDQGSPLHF. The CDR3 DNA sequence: TGTGCCACCAGCAGAGATCAGGGTTCACCCCTCCACTTT.

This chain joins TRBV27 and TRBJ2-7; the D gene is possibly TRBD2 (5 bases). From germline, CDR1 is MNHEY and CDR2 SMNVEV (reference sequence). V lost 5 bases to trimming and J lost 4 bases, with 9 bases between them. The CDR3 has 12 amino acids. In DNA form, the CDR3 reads TGTGCCAGCAGTCCACCGGGATACGAGCAGTACTTC. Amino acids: CASSPPGYEQYF.

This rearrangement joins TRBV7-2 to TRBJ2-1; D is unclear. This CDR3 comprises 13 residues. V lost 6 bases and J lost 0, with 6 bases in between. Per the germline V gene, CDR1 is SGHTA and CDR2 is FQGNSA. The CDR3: CASSLSSYNEQFF. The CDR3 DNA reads TGTGCCAGCAGTCTTAGCTCCTACAATGAGCAGTTCTTC.

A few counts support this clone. The CDR3 protein is CACTPRGLAGGGNTGELFF. DNA for the CDR3: TGTGCCTGCACACCGAGGGGACTAGCGGGGGGCGGCAACACCGGGGAGCTGTTTTTT. The chain combines TRBV30 with TRBJ2-2; the match to TRBD2 covers 15 bases. The CDR3 loop spans 19 amino acids. J lost 2 bases, V lost 6 bases, and 13 bases had no gene match. Germline lookup yields CDR1 GTSNPN and CDR2 SVGIG (reference sequence).

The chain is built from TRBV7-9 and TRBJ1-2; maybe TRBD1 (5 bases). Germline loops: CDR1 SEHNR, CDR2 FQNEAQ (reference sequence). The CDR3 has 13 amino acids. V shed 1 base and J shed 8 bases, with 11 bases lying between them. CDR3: CASSLEGARGYTF. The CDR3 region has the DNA TGTGCCAGCAGCTTAGAAGGGGCGCGAGGCTACACCTTC.

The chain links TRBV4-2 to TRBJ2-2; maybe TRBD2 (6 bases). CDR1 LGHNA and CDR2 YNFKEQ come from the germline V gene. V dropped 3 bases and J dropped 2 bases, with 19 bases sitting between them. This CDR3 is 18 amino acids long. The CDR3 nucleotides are TGTGCCAGCAGCCAGCCGAGACCCGGGACTGTAAACACCGGGGAGCTGTTTTTT. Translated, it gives CASSQPRPGTVNTGELFF.

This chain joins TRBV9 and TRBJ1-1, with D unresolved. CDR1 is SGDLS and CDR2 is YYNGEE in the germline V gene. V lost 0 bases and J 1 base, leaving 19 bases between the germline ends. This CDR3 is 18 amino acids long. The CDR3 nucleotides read TGTGCCAGCAGCGTAGGACCGCCGGTTGGAGGTAGGAACACTGAAGCTTTCTTT. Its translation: CASSVGPPVGGRNTEAFF.

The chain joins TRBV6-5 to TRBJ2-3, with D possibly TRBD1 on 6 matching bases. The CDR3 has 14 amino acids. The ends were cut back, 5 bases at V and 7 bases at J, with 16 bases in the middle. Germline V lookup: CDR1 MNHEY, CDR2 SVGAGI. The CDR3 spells CASSPSWGRNTQYF. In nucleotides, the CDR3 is TGTGCCAGCAGTCCATCCTGGGGGCGGAATACGCAGTATTTT.

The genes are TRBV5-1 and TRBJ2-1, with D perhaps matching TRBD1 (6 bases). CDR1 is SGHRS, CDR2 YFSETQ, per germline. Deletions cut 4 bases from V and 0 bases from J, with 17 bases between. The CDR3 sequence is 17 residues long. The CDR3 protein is CASSIGQFPSSYNEQFF. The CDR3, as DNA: TGCGCCAGCAGCATAGGACAGTTCCCTAGCTCCTACAATGAGCAGTTCTTC.